This T cell receptor beta chain was captured in a study of blood T cell repertoires in COVID-19. With regard to this clone: The junction departs from germline at one end; a sequencing error may be responsible.

Germline V gene lookup returns CDR1 LGHNA and CDR2 YNFKEQ. The CDR3 consists of 13 residues. Clones were sequenced by immunoSEQ multiplex PCR, and TCRdb holds only the in-frame ones, with some missing. The table shows 200,000 to 300,000 clones, with 83% occurring only once. This sequence joins TRBV4-2 and TRBJ2-2; D call uncertain. This TCR was sampled from a human donor in a cohort sampled during active COVID-19. Sequencing used peripheral blood. CDR3 DNA sequence: TGTGCCAGCAGCCAAGAGAACTCCGGGGAGCTGTTTTTT. Its translation: CASSQENSGELFF.